This T cell receptor (beta chain) was profiled in a study of T cell repertoires in cytomegalovirus infection. In the study overall: As its CMV epitopes, the study selected recently identified HLA-C-restricted and well-studied HLA-B-restricted targets.

The CDR3 has 15 amino acids. V lost 8 bases and J lost 3; bases outside the gene matches: 8. Per the germline V gene, CDR1 is LNHDA and CDR2 is SQIVND (reference sequence). TCRdb used MiXCR to reprocess the reads, holding one entry per CDR3 protein. The repertoire holds 650,000 to 900,000 distinct CDR3 sequences, 30% to 35% seen once, with about an eighth in the top ten. Remarks on this clonotype: The antigen is unknown.

Sequencing was performed on cultured CD8+ T cells from PBMCs, taken from culture after CMV antigen stimulation. The clonotype comes from a human donor in good health (CMV status not recorded). Some clones in this sample may be carry-over from other donors' samples. The V call is TRBV19, the J call TRBJ2-1; TRBD2 aligns across 9 bases. CDR3 protein: CASSWLAGDYNEQFF. CDR3 sequence (DNA): TGTGCCAGTTCTTGGTTAGCGGGGGACTACAATGAGCAGTTCTTC.